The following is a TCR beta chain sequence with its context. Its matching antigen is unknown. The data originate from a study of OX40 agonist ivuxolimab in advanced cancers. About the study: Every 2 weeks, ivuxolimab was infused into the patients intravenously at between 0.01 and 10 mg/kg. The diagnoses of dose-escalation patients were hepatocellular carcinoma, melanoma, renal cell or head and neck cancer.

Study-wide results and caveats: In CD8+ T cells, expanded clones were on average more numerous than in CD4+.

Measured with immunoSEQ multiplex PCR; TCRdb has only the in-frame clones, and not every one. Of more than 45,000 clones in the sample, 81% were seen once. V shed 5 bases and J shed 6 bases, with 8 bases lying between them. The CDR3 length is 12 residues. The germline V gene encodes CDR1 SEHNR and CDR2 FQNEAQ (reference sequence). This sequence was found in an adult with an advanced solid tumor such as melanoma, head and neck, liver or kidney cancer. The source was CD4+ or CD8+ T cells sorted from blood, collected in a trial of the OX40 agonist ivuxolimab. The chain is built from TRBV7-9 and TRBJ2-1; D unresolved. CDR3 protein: CASSPPGNEQFF. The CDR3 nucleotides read TGTGCCAGCAGCCCCCCGGGCAATGAGCAGTTCTTC. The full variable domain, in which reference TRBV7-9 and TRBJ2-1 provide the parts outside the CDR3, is DTGVSQNPRHKITKRGQNVTFRCDPISEHNRLYWYRQTLGQGPEFLTYFQNEAQLEKSRLLSDRFSAERPKGSFSTLEIQRTEQGDSAMYLCASSPPGNEQFFGPGTRLTVL.